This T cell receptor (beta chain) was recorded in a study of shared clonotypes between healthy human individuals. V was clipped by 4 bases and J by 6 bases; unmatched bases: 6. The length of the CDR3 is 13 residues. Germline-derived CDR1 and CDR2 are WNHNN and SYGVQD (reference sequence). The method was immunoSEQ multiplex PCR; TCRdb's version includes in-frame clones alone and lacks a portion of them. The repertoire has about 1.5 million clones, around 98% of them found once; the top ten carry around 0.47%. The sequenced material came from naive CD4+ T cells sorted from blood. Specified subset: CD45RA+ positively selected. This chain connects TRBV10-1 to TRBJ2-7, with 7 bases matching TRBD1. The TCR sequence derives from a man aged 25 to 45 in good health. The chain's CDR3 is CASSVDRESEQYF. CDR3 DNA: TGCGCCAGCAGTGTCGACAGGGAGAGCGAGCAGTACTTC.